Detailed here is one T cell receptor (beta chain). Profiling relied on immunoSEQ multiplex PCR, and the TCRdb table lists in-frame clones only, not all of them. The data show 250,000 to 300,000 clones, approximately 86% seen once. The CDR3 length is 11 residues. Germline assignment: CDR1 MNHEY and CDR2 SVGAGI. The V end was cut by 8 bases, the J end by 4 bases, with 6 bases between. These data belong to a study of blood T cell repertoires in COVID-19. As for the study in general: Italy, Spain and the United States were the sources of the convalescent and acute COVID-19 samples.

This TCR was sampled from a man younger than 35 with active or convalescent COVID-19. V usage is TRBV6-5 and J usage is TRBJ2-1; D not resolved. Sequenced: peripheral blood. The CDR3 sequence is CASQRYNEQFF. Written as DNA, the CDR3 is TGTGCCAGCCAGCGTTACAATGAGCAGTTCTTC.